This T cell receptor beta chain was recovered during a study of post-analysis software for immune sequencing data. General study results and limits: Versus controls, multiple sclerosis patients showed significantly lower diversity (normalized Chao1). Elevated frequency relative to controls characterized four or five TRBV segments in patients, TRBV5-6, TRBV5-1 and TRBV20-1 among them.

Each TCR beta cDNA library carried unique molecular identifiers. Via MiXCR, TCRdb re-called the PCR reads, giving one row per CDR3 protein. The sample shows over 300,000 distinct CDR3 sequences, around 33% of them seen only once. The table lists this clonotype with a few counts. What it recognizes is unknown. The CDR3 length is 14 residues. Between the trimmed V and J ends, which lost 3 bases and 2 bases, there was a span of 11 bases. The germline V gene has CDR1 SEHNR and CDR2 FQNEAQ (reference sequence). Input material: blood. The chain recombines TRBV7-9 with TRBJ2-7, with D possibly called TRBD1 or TRBD2 (5 bases each). The clonotype was recovered from a girl between 5 and 17 years old with multiple sclerosis. The CDR3 loop reads CASSFPGPTYEQYF. The CDR3 DNA reads as TGTGCCAGCAGCTTTCCGGGGCCCACCTACGAGCAGTACTTC.